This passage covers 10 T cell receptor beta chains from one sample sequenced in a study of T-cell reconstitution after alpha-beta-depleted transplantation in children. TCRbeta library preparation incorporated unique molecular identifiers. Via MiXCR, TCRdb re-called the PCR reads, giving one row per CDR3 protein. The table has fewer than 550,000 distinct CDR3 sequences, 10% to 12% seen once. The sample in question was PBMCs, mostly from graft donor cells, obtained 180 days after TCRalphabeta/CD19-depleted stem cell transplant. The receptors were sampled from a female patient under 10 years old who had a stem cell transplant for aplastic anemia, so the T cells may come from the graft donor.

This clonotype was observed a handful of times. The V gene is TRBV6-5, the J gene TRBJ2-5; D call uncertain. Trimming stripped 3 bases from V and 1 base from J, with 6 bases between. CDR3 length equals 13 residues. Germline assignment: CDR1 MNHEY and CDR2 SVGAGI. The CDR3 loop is CASSYVLQETQYF. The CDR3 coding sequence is TGTGCCAGCAGTTATGTTCTCCAAGAGACCCAGTACTTC.

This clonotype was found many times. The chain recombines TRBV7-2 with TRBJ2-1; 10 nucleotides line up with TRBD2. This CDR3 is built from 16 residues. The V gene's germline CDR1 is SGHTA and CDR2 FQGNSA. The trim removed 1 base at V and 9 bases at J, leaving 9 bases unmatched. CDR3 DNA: TGTGCCAGCAGCTTAGTCCGCCTAGCGGGAGTCGTTGAGCAGTTCTTC. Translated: CASSLVRLAGVVEQFF.

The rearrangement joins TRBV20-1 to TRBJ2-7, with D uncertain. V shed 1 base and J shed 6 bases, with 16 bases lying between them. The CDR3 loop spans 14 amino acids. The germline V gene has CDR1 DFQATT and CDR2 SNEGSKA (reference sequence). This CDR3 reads CSARGANLPGEQYF. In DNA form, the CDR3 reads TGCAGTGCTAGAGGTGCTAACCTCCCTGGCGAGCAGTACTTC.

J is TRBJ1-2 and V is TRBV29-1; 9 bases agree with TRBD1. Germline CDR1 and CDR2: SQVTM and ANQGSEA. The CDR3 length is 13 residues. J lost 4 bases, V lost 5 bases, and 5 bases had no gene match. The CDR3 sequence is CSVLRQGGYGYTF. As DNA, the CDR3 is TGCAGCGTTCTGAGACAGGGGGGCTATGGCTACACCTTC.

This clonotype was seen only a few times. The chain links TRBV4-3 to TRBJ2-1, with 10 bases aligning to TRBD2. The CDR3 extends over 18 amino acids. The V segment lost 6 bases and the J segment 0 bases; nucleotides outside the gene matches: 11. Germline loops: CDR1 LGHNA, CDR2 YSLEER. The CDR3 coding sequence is TGCGCCAGCAGTCCCTCTAGCGGGAGTCGAAGCTCCTACAATGAGCAGTTCTTC. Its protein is CASSPSSGSRSSYNEQFF.

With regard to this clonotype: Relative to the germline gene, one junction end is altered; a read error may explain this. The CDR3 DNA reads as TGTGCCATCAGCTTAGGCGGGGGGATGACGCAGTATTTT. This sequence encodes CAISLGGGMTQYF. The chain uses TRBV13 and TRBJ2-3, with TRBD2 matching over 8 bases. CDR3 length equals 13 residues. Germline CDR1 PRHDT, CDR2 FYEKMQ (reference sequence).

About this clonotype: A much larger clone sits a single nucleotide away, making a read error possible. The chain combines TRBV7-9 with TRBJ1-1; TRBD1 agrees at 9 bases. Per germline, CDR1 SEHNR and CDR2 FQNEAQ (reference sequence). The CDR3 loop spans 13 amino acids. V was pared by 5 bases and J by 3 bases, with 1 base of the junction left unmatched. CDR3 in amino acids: CASSRDRDTEAFF. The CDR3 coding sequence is TGTGCCAGCAGCCGGGACAGGGACACTGAAGCTTTCTTT. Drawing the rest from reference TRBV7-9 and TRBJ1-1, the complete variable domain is DTGVSQNPRHKITKRGQNVTFRCDPISEHNRLYWYRQTLGQGPEFLTYFQNEAQLEKSRLLSDRFSAERPKGSFSTLEIQRTEQGDSAMYLCASSRDRDTEAFFGQGTRLTVV.

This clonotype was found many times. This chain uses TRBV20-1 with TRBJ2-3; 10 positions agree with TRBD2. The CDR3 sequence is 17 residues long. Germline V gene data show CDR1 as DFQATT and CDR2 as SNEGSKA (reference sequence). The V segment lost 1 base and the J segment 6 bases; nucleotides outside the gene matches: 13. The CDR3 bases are TGCAGTGCTAGAGGTGGATATTGGACTAGCGGATCGGATACGCAGTATTTT. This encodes CSARGGYWTSGSDTQYF.

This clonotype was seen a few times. CDR3 amino acids: CASSQGGTGGYEQYF. CDR3 coding DNA: TGTGCCAGCAGCCAGGGGGGGACAGGGGGCTACGAGCAGTACTTC. This sequence joins TRBV4-2 and TRBJ2-7; 11 positions match TRBD1. Germline V gene data show CDR1 as LGHNA and CDR2 as YNFKEQ. The CDR3 covers 15 residues. V shed 3 bases and J 3 bases; nucleotides not matched to a gene: 4.

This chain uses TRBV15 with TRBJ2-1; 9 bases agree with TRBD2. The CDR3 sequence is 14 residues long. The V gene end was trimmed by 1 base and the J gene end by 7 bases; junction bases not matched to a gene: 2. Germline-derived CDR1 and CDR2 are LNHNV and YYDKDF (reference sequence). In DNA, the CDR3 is TGTGCCACCAGCAGAGGACTAGCGGAGAATGAGCAGTTCTTC. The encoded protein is CATSRGLAENEQFF.